The present T cell receptor beta chain was sequenced within a study of blood T cells in healthy people across ages. Next came a second PCR, run for about 6 to 12 cycles, which used a sample-barcoded 5' primer along with a J-beta primer mix. Each sample provided no less than 2.5 million CDR3-containing paired-end reads. TCRdb fed the 5' RACE reads into MiXCR, producing one record per CDR3 protein. The sample lists about 1,400,000 distinct CDR3 sequences; almost 60% were seen once. Germline V gene sequence: CDR1 SNHLY, CDR2 FYNNEI. This CDR3 comprises 12 residues. The sequence was collected from a man younger than 35 in good health. Sequenced input: blood. The chain is built from TRBV2 and TRBJ2-5; tentatively, D is TRBD1 (6 bases). TRBJ2-7 explains the end of the DNA better; the J call may be wrong. The CDR3 nucleotides are TGTGCCAGCGCCCTCGAGGGGGACGAGCAGTACTTC. It yields the protein CASALEGDEQYF.